This T cell receptor beta chain was sequenced during a study of human CD8 memory T cell subsets. The TSTEM subset meant CD8+ memory cells that were CCR7+, PD-1- and TIGIT-. Magnetic separation of the negative type served to enrich total CD8+ T cells. This CDR3 has 14 residues. Germline values: CDR1 LGHDT, CDR2 YNNKEL (reference sequence). A UMI-labeled 5' RACE approach was the method that produced the TCR beta libraries. TCRdb re-called the 5' RACE reads, yielding one record per CDR3 amino acid sequence without DNA. Recorded for this sample: 15,000 to 20,000 distinct CDR3 sequences. The V and J genes are TRBV3-1 and TRBJ2-1; TCRdb indicates TRBD2, and absent DNA this call remains unverified. The TCR was taken from a human donor in good health. The specimen sequenced was CD8+ stem-like memory T cells (TSCM and TCM) sorted from PBMCs. As for subset: stem-like memory CD8 T cells (TSTEM), CCR7+ PD-1- TIGIT-. The CDR3 protein is CASSIAGGYNEQFF.